Each of the 16 T cell receptor beta chains below was sequenced from the same sample in a study of shared clonotypes between healthy human individuals. The naive CD8 fraction comprised CD45RO-negative cells positively selected for CCR7 and excluded terminally differentiated effector memory CD45RA+ cells. Measured with immunoSEQ multiplex PCR; TCRdb has only the in-frame clones, and not every one. The sample has around 600,000 clones, roughly 95% seen once; the top ten hold about 0.11%. What was sequenced was naive CD8+ T cells sorted from blood. The source is a woman in her twenties or thirties in good health.

CDR3 sequence (DNA): TGTGCCAGCTCCAGGGTAACTGCCTACGAGCAGTACTTC. It encodes CASSRVTAYEQYF. V gene TRBV7-9 combines with J gene TRBJ2-7, with a possible D match to TRBD1 (5 bases). V was clipped by 8 bases and J by 2 bases, with 13 bases between them. Looked up from germline, CDR1 is SEHNR and CDR2 is FQNEAQ (reference sequence). The CDR3 has 13 amino acids. The whole variable domain, remainder taken from reference TRBV7-9 and TRBJ2-7, is DTGVSQNPRHKITKRGQNVTFRCDPISEHNRLYWYRQTLGQGPEFLTYFQNEAQLEKSRLLSDRFSAERPKGSFSTLEIQRTEQGDSAMYLCASSRVTAYEQYFGPGTRLTVT.

The chain carries TRBV14 and TRBJ1-1; tentative D call: TRBD1 (5 bases). The CDR3 loop spans 12 amino acids. V lost 6 bases, J lost 8 bases, and 13 bases lay in between. In germline, CDR1 is SGHDN, CDR2 FVKESK. CDR3 sequence reads: CASSLWGSEAFF. The CDR3 region has the DNA TGTGCCAGCAGTCTTTGGGGGTCCGAAGCTTTCTTT.

In this sample, this clone turned up once. V usage is TRBV10-2 and J usage is TRBJ1-2, with D perhaps matching TRBD1 (6 bases). Trimming removed 8 bases from V and 6 bases from J, with 16 bases in between. This CDR3 region has 13 residues. Germline V gene lookup returns CDR1 WSHSY and CDR2 SAAADI. The CDR3 nucleotides read TGCGCCAGCTCCGGACAGACGATAGATGGCTACACCTTC. The encoded protein is CASSGQTIDGYTF.

In this sample, this clone turned up once. V is TRBV7-9 and J is TRBJ2-1, with 7 bases aligning to TRBD2. V lost 1 base to trimming and J lost 7 bases; unmatched junction nucleotides: 7. Germline-derived CDR1 and CDR2 are SEHNR and FQNEAQ (reference sequence). This CDR3 is 15 amino acids long. In DNA form, the CDR3 reads TGTGCCAGCAGCTTAGAGGGAGGGTTCCCGAATGAGCAGTTCTTC. Its protein is CASSLEGGFPNEQFF.

The chain combines TRBV6-5 with TRBJ2-7; D is possibly TRBD2 (6 bases). V was clipped by 6 bases and J by 0 bases, with 12 bases between them. Germline V gives CDR1 MNHEY, CDR2 SVGAGI. The CDR3 consists of 14 residues. In DNA, the CDR3 is TGTGCCAGCAGCGACCTAGCGATCTCCTACGAGCAGTACTTC. It translates to CASSDLAISYEQYF.

CDR3: CASSASNSYEQYF. CDR3 sequence (DNA): TGTGCCAGCAGTGCCTCCAACTCCTACGAGCAGTACTTC. The chain is built from TRBV2 and TRBJ2-7; D is ambiguous. Germline V CDR1 and CDR2: SNHLY, FYNNEI. The V gene lost 4 bases and the J gene lost 0 bases, with 7 bases spanning the gap. The CDR3 covers 13 residues.

The rearrangement joins TRBV4-2 to TRBJ2-1; D unclear. Germline V lookup: CDR1 LGHNA, CDR2 YNFKEQ. CDR3 length equals 13 residues. The V end was cut by 0 bases, the J end by 6 bases, with 6 bases between. CDR3 sequence: CASSQDEFNEQFF. DNA for the CDR3: TGTGCCAGCAGCCAAGATGAATTCAATGAGCAGTTCTTC.

A few counts support this clone. This sample also contains other DNA sequences that code for the same CDR3. The chain joins TRBV19 to TRBJ2-3; D is unclear. The CDR3 covers 12 residues. V was shortened by 1 base and J by 5 bases, with 4 bases between the two germline ends. Germline assignment: CDR1 LNHDA and CDR2 SQIVND (reference sequence). The CDR3 DNA follows: TGTGCCAGTAGTATAGGGGGAGATACGCAGTATTTT. Its translation is CASSIGGDTQYF.

This clone was recorded a few times. The gene calls are TRBV19 and TRBJ2-1; D uncertain. Trimming left V 5 bases short and J 2 bases short, with 7 bases between. Per germline, CDR1 LNHDA and CDR2 SQIVND (reference sequence). This CDR3 is built from 13 residues. As DNA, the CDR3 is TGTGCCAGTAGTTCGTGGGCCTACAATGAGCAGTTCTTC. The encoded protein is CASSSWAYNEQFF.

The chain joins TRBV6-5 to TRBJ1-4; D is unclear. Germline lookup yields CDR1 MNHEY and CDR2 SVGAGI. The V and J ends lost 6 bases and 7 bases respectively, with 15 bases between them. The CDR3 extends over 14 amino acids. CDR3 loop: CASRLLPWGEKLFF. CDR3 nucleotide sequence: TGTGCCAGCAGGCTACTCCCATGGGGTGAAAAACTGTTTTTT.

The V call is TRBV19, the J call TRBJ1-5; a weak D match, TRBD1 (6 bases). Germline-derived CDR1 and CDR2 are LNHDA and SQIVND (reference sequence). Trimming pared 6 bases from V and 2 bases from J, leaving 11 bases between. This CDR3 region has 14 residues. The CDR3 region is CASSEDRGNQPQHF. CDR3 nucleotides: TGTGCCAGTAGCGAGGACAGAGGCAATCAGCCCCAGCATTTT.

The J gene is TRBJ2-5, the V gene TRBV14; 9 bases line up with TRBD1. Germline V gene sequence: CDR1 SGHDN, CDR2 FVKESK. V lost 4 bases, J lost 0 bases, and 0 bases stayed unmatched. The CDR3 contains 14 residues. CDR3 nucleotide sequence: TGTGCCAGCAGCCGGACAGGGGACCAAGAGACCCAGTACTTC. This sequence encodes CASSRTGDQETQYF.

V usage is TRBV9 and J usage is TRBJ1-1; D might be TRBD1 (6 bases). The CDR3 has 15 amino acids. The V gene lost 0 bases and the J gene lost 0 bases, with 9 bases spanning the gap. The germline gives CDR1 SGDLS, CDR2 YYNGEE. The CDR3 DNA sequence: TGTGCCAGCAGCGTAGTTCAGGGGTTGAACACTGAAGCTTTCTTT. Protein product: CASSVVQGLNTEAFF.

CDR3: CASSVAGPPLETQYF. CDR3 DNA: TGCGCCAGCAGCGTAGCGGGACCCCCCCTAGAGACCCAGTACTTC. The chain combines TRBV5-1 with TRBJ2-5; 8 bases fit TRBD2. CDR3 size: 15 residues. Germline CDR1 and CDR2: SGHRS and YFSETQ. V gave up 4 bases and J gave up 4 bases; unmatched junction bases: 9.

Written as DNA, the CDR3 is TGTGCCAGCAGTTTACAGGGGGCGGGTCAGCCCCAGCATTTT. Translating it yields CASSLQGAGQPQHF. The rearrangement links TRBV27 to TRBJ1-5, with 8 bases lining up with TRBD1. CDR1 is MNHEY and CDR2 is SMNVEV in the germline V gene (reference sequence). Trimming took 2 bases from V and 6 from J; bases not matched to a gene: 3. The CDR3 totals 14 residues.

A single count supports this clone. This chain uses TRBV7-2 with TRBJ2-7; the match to TRBD1 covers 9 bases. Germline V gives CDR1 SGHTA, CDR2 FQGNSA. The CDR3 length is 14 residues. J was trimmed by 12 bases and V by 4 bases; bases with no gene match: 13. This CDR3 is CASSSRDRVSHLYF. CDR3 nucleotide sequence: TGTGCCAGCAGCTCCCGGGACAGGGTTTCCCACTTGTACTTC. Full variable domain (outside the CDR3, taken from reference TRBV7-2 and TRBJ2-7): GAGVSQSPSNKVTEKGKDVELRCDPISGHTALYWYRQSLGQGLEFLIYFQGNSAPDKSGLPSDRFSAERTGGSVSTLTIQRTQQEDSAVYLCASSSRDRVSHLYFGPGTRLTVT.